This entry lists 24 T cell receptor beta chains sequenced from one sample in a study of Graves' ophthalmopathy and Graves' hyperthyroidism. Scientists amplified the TCR beta CDR3 regions from RNA transcripts. HTBI primers primed a first-round RT-PCR, and a second-round multiplex PCR followed. TCRdb reprocessed the multiplex PCR reads via MiXCR and lists one record per CDR3 protein. The repertoire has 650,000 to 900,000 distinct CDR3 sequences, about 44% of them found once; the top ten carry approximately 43%. The sample consisted of peripheral blood. The receptors originated from an adult man with Graves' ophthalmopathy.

This clonotype was seen a handful of times. The chain recombines TRBV19 with TRBJ1-2, with D uncertain. Trimming took off 6 bases at V and 7 bases at J, with 12 bases between the two ends. The CDR3 is 12 residues long. CDR1 is LNHDA, CDR2 SQIVND, per germline (reference sequence). The CDR3 loop is CASSPQASGYTF. CDR3 bases: TGTGCCAGTAGCCCCCAGGCGTCTGGCTACACCTTC.

This clonotype has more than one count but fewer than ten. The chain recombines TRBV25-1 with TRBJ2-7, with D uncertain. V was pared by 2 bases and J by 3 bases, with 11 bases between. The CDR3 length is 14 residues. CDR1 is MGHDK, CDR2 SYGVNS, per germline. CDR3 bases: TGTGCCAGCAGTGAACAGGTCCACGGCTACGAGCAGTACTTC. Translation gives CASSEQVHGYEQYF.

Worth noting for this clonotype: One junction end disagrees with the germline gene, perhaps due to a read error. V gene TRBV7-8 combines with J gene TRBJ2-5; 13 bases line up with TRBD2. CDR3 length: 17 amino acids. CDR1 is SGHVS, CDR2 FQNEAQ, per germline. The CDR3 region is CASSQGLAGDTGETQYF. The CDR3, as DNA: TGCGCCAGCAGCCAAGGACTAGCGGGAGATACAGGGGAGACCCAGTACTTC.

V and J are TRBV20-1 and TRBJ1-2, with D perhaps TRBD1 (5 bases). With 6 bases removed from V and 3 bases from J, the gap between germline ends came to 17 bases. Germline V lookup: CDR1 DFQATT, CDR2 SNEGSKA (reference sequence). There are 14 residues in the CDR3. CDR3 DNA sequence: TGCAGTGCCCGACCGGCAGGGTTTGACTATGGCTACACCTTC. Translated, it gives CSARPAGFDYGYTF.

The sample holds one count of this clonotype. The chain joins TRBV20-1 to TRBJ1-5; D unresolved. The CDR3 covers 15 residues. Germline V CDR1 and CDR2: DFQATT, SNEGSKA (reference sequence). Trimming stripped 2 bases from V and 0 bases from J, with 11 bases between. In DNA, the CDR3 is TGCAGTGCTAGACTGATTCGGGATAGCAATCAGCCCCAGCATTTT. It yields the protein CSARLIRDSNQPQHF.

This clonotype was picked up many times. The rearrangement uses TRBV25-1 and TRBJ2-7; TRBD1 agrees at 7 bases. Germline CDR1 is MGHDK and CDR2 is SYGVNS. V gave up 6 bases and J gave up 4 bases; unmatched junction bases: 12. The CDR3 runs to 15 residues. The CDR3 here is CASSQTQGRFYEQYF. The CDR3 region has the DNA TGTGCCAGCAGCCAGACACAGGGGCGTTTTTACGAGCAGTACTTC.

As regards this clonotype: The junction shows a germline mismatch at one end, possibly a read error. The CDR3 DNA is TGTGCCAGCAGTTACCGGGGTTTTGTCAATCAGCCCCAGCATTTT. Amino acid sequence: CASSYRGFVNQPQHF. The chain couples TRBV24-1 to TRBJ1-5; D not resolved. CDR1 and CDR2 from the germline V gene are KGHDR and SFDVKD. This CDR3 region has 15 residues.

V usage is TRBV11-2 and J usage is TRBJ2-3; possibly TRBD2 for D (5 bases). V was shortened by 5 bases and J by 7 bases, with 10 bases between the two germline ends. The CDR3 loop spans 12 amino acids. The germline CDR1 and CDR2 sequences are SGHAT and FQNNGV. The CDR3 region is CASSRPGNTQYF. CDR3 bases: TGTGCCAGCAGCCGGCCCGGGAATACGCAGTATTTT.

At least ten counts were recorded for this clonotype. The chain carries TRBV15 and TRBJ2-7; TRBD2 aligns across 11 bases. Germline trimming cut 0 bases from V and 4 bases from J; bases unmatched to any gene: 5. CDR3 size: 16 residues. Germline lookup yields CDR1 LNHNV and CDR2 YYDKDF (reference sequence). The CDR3 sequence is CATSRELAGVGYEQYF. Here the CDR3 DNA reads TGTGCCACCAGCAGAGAACTAGCGGGAGTAGGGTACGAGCAGTACTTC.

The chain employs TRBV19 and TRBJ1-5, with D possibly matching TRBD1 (5 bases). Trimming removed 4 bases from V and 6 bases from J, with 13 bases in between. Germline assignment: CDR1 LNHDA and CDR2 SQIVND (reference sequence). The CDR3 loop spans 14 amino acids. The CDR3 region is CASSRGGLGQPQHF. The CDR3 nucleotides read TGTGCCAGTAGTAGGGGGGGGTTGGGTCAGCCCCAGCATTTT.

This clonotype appeared many times. The V gene is TRBV2, the J gene TRBJ1-2; D possibly corresponds to TRBD1 (5 bases). The ends were cut back, 1 base at V and 4 bases at J, with 13 bases in the middle. Germline V CDR1 and CDR2: SNHLY, FYNNEI. The CDR3 has 15 residues. The DNA of the CDR3 is TGTGCCAGCAGTGAAGAGGCAGGGTTTGGCTATGGCTACACCTTC. It is translated as CASSEEAGFGYGYTF.

This rearrangement joins TRBV7-2 to TRBJ2-3; no clear D gene. The germline gives CDR1 SGHTA, CDR2 FQGNSA. The CDR3 is made up of 14 amino acids. The V end lost 6 bases, the J end lost 2 bases, and 12 bases lay between the germline ends. The CDR3 loop is CASSEDTFTDTQYF. The CDR3 DNA follows: TGTGCCAGCAGTGAAGACACCTTCACAGATACGCAGTATTTT.

Comment on this clonotype: A much larger clone sits a single nucleotide away, making a read error possible. This sequence joins TRBV7-7 and TRBJ2-5; D perhaps matches TRBD1 (6 bases). Deletions cut 2 bases from V and 7 bases from J, with 23 bases between. The CDR3 sequence is 17 residues long. Germline V gene sequence: CDR1 SSHAT, CDR2 FNYEAQ (reference sequence). CDR3 loop: CASSLWAQGPRGRTQYF. The CDR3, as DNA: TGTGCCAGCAGCTTATGGGCTCAGGGGCCGAGAGGGAGGACCCAGTACTTC.

CDR3 sequence: CAWRGSSLSYEQYF. The CDR3 DNA is TGTGCCTGGAGGGGTAGTAGTCTCTCCTACGAGCAGTACTTC. The chain combines TRBV11-2 with TRBJ2-7; TRBD2 is a possible D gene (6 bases). The CDR3 spans 14 residues. Trimming removed 11 bases at V and 0 bases at J, with 17 bases between. Germline V lookup: CDR1 SGHAT, CDR2 FQNNGV.

This clonotype was recorded many times. V gene TRBV6-5 combines with J gene TRBJ2-5; 9 bases fit TRBD2. Trimming cost V 7 bases and J 0 bases; bases outside gene matches: 3. The CDR3 length is 14 residues. Germline-derived CDR1 and CDR2 are MNHEY and SVGAGI. CDR3 in amino acids: CASNGLAHQETQYF. The CDR3, as DNA: TGTGCCAGCAACGGACTAGCGCACCAAGAGACCCAGTACTTC.

In its sample, this clonotype was seen many times. The chain has TRBV20-1 and TRBJ1-2, with a weak D call TRBD1 (6 bases). V lost 1 base and J 0 bases, leaving 9 bases between the germline ends. Germline CDR1 reads DFQATT; CDR2 reads SNEGSKA (reference sequence). CDR3 length: 14 residues. The CDR3 region has the DNA TGCAGTGCTAGAGGATCAGGGGCTAACTATGGCTACACCTTC. Protein product: CSARGSGANYGYTF.

This clonotype was observed many times. V gene TRBV7-9 combines with J gene TRBJ2-7; 12 positions agree with TRBD2. The CDR3 runs to 13 residues. Germline V gene data show CDR1 as SEHNR and CDR2 as FQNEAQ (reference sequence). With 6 bases clipped from V and 8 bases from J, the junction kept 5 bases outside the gene matches. This chain's CDR3 is CASRPGTSGQQYF. The CDR3 bases are TGTGCCAGCAGACCTGGGACTAGCGGGCAGCAGTACTTC.

This clonotype appeared a few times. This sequence joins TRBV11-2 and TRBJ2-5, with a possible D match to TRBD2 (5 bases). This CDR3 contains 15 residues. V was trimmed by 7 bases and J by 5 bases, leaving 20 bases between them. Germline V gene lookup returns CDR1 SGHAT and CDR2 FQNNGV. The CDR3 here is CASTNTASGGETQYF. CDR3 nucleotide sequence: TGTGCCAGCACTAATACGGCCTCGGGCGGGGAGACCCAGTACTTC.

The V and J genes are TRBV2 and TRBJ2-7, with D tentatively TRBD2 (5 bases). The CDR3 extends over 13 amino acids. Germline CDR1 is SNHLY and CDR2 is FYNNEI. The V end was cut by 8 bases, the J end by 7 bases, with 18 bases between. The CDR3 DNA follows: TGTGCCAGCTCACCCTCGGAATCGGGAGAGCAGTACTTC. Translating gives CASSPSESGEQYF.

A few counts support this clonotype. The chain combines TRBV2 with TRBJ1-1; D unclear. V was shortened by 5 bases and J by 1 base, with 5 bases between the two germline ends. Germline V CDR1 and CDR2: SNHLY, FYNNEI. This CDR3 contains 12 residues. As DNA, the CDR3 is TGTGCCAGCAGTAAGACGAACACTGAAGCTTTCTTT. It is translated as CASSKTNTEAFF.

There are many counts of this clonotype. The rearrangement uses TRBV7-9 and TRBJ2-5; 7 bases align to TRBD1. V shed 5 bases and J 5 bases; nucleotides not matched to a gene: 8. CDR1 and CDR2 from the germline V gene are SEHNR and FQNEAQ (reference sequence). The CDR3 loop spans 14 amino acids. The CDR3 region is CASSRQGWRETQYF. The DNA of the CDR3 is TGTGCCAGCAGCCGACAGGGATGGAGGGAGACCCAGTACTTC.

This clonotype came up many times. Germline and junction disagree at one end, which may indicate a read error. The chain links TRBV7-7 to TRBJ1-1; weak D call: TRBD1 (6 bases). The CDR3 is 14 residues long. The germline CDR1 and CDR2 sequences are SSHAT and FNYEAQ (reference sequence). CDR3 coding DNA: TGTGCTAGCAGCCCAAACCCAGGGGACACTGAAGCTTTCTTT. Amino acids: CASSPNPGDTEAFF.

This clonotype has at least ten counts. For the CDR3, the DNA is TGCAGCGTTGATTTACAGGGGAACACTGAAGCTTTCTTT. Translated, it gives CSVDLQGNTEAFF. J is TRBJ1-1 and V is TRBV29-1; maybe TRBD1 (6 bases). The V gene lost 3 bases and the J gene lost 1 base, with 9 bases spanning the gap. From germline, CDR1 is SQVTM and CDR2 ANQGSEA. The CDR3 length is 13 residues.

This clonotype has more than one count but fewer than ten. The gene calls are TRBV2 and TRBJ2-2; possibly TRBD1 for D (6 bases). V lost 4 bases, J lost 4 bases, and 13 bases lay in between. Germline CDR1 SNHLY, CDR2 FYNNEI. The CDR3 loop spans 15 amino acids. The DNA of the CDR3 is TGTGCCAGCAGTGTTACAGAAGGGGGCACCGGGGAGCTGTTTTTT. It codes for CASSVTEGGTGELFF.